This is a list of T cell receptor beta chains from one sample in a study of cytotoxic CD8 clonotypes in ibrutinib-treated CLL. Sequencing used immunoSEQ multiplex PCR; TCRdb keeps in-frame clones, though not all of them. This table has roughly 300,000 clones, roughly three quarters appearing once. Sequencing used PBMCs, obtained at disease progression, from a patient treated with ibrutinib. These receptors all stem from a human donor with chronic lymphocytic leukemia. Each CDR3 is given with its conserved first and last residue. A D gene is named only where the DNA matches it firmly. Not every row has a clone size; where given, it reads once, few, many or a size class.

v_gene	abundance	j_gene	d_gene	CDR3nt	CDR3aa
TRBV15	.	TRBJ2-1	TRBD1	TGTGCCACCAGCAGACAACAGGGGGCGGCCAATGAGCAGTTCTTC	CATSRQQGAANEQFF
TRBV5-1	.	TRBJ2-7	TRBD1	TGCGCCAGCAGCTTTGCCGGGACAGGGGAATACGAGCAGTACTTC	CASSFAGTGEYEQYF
TRBV7-2	once	TRBJ2-1	TRBD2	TGTGCCAGCAGCACCATTGGGACTAGCGGAAACAATGAGCAGTTCTTC	CASSTIGTSGNNEQFF
TRBV19	.	TRBJ2-3	TRBD2	TGTGCCAGTAGTATCCAGCGACTAGCGGGGGGTAGCACAGATACGCAGTATTTT	CASSIQRLAGGSTDTQYF
TRBV7-9	.	TRBJ2-7	.	TGTGCCAGCAGCTTAGGGTCAGTAGTTCAGTACTTC	CASSLGSVVQYF
TRBV10-2	once	TRBJ2-7	.	TGCGCCAGCCTAGGAGGAAGCAGGGCTGGCTCCTACGAGCAGTACTTC	CASLGGSRAGSYEQYF
TRBV4-2	once	TRBJ1-1	.	TGTGCCAGCAGCCAAGATGTACGGACTATGAACACTGAAGCTTTCTTT	CASSQDVRTMNTEAFF
TRBV6-1	.	TRBJ1-6	.	TGTGCCAGCAGGACGCCAGCTATTTCACCCCTCCACTTT	CASRTPAISPLHF
TRBV13	.	TRBJ2-1	TRBD2	TGTGCCAGCAGCTTTAGCACAAAGACTAGCGGGACAGCAAATGAGCAGTTCTTC	CASSFSTKTSGTANEQFF
TRBV13	.	TRBJ2-1	.	TGTGCCAGCAGCTGGCCGAACAATGAGCAGTTCTTC	CASSWPNNEQFF
TRBV5-5	few	TRBJ2-7	.	TGTGCCAGCAGCTTGGGGTCCTCCACCTACGAGCAGTACTTC	CASSLGSSTYEQYF
TRBV6-5	.	TRBJ1-2	TRBD1	TGTGCCAGCAGTCCCACAGGGGTCGGCGGCTACACCTTC	CASSPTGVGGYTF
TRBV9	.	TRBJ2-3	.	TGTGCCAGCATCCCACTGCTTGGGGGACGTTTAACAGATACGCAGTATTTT	CASIPLLGGRLTDTQYF